Described below is a single TCR beta chain sequence and its context. Per sample, roughly 10^5 TCR templates underwent assay. Using immunoSEQ multiplex PCR, the repertoire was profiled, and TCRdb retains in-frame clones only, with some absent. Of 92,000 or so clones listed, approximately 90% are singletons. These data are taken from a study of siplizumab effects on memory and regulatory T cells. Germline-derived CDR1 and CDR2 are LNHDA and SQIVND (reference sequence). The V end lost 2 bases, the J end lost 2 bases, and 12 bases lay between the germline ends. CDR3 length: 15 residues. Material: CD4+ T cells sorted from blood. The source is a human donor in good health. The V call is TRBV19, the J call TRBJ1-1; D is possibly TRBD1 (5 bases). CDR3 sequence: CASSIRQGVNTEAFF. CDR3 in DNA: TGTGCCAGTAGTATACGGCAGGGAGTTAACACTGAAGCTTTCTTT.